The clone carrying this TCR beta chain occurred many times. The germline V gene encodes CDR1 MNHEY and CDR2 SVGAGI. Trimming took 6 bases from V and 7 from J; bases not matched to a gene: 10. The CDR3 consists of 15 residues. This record belongs to a study of early T cells in non-severe SARS-CoV-2 infection. As for the study in general: The chains were unpaired, and the sequenced material was bulk RNA from unsorted whole blood.

Each CDR3 protein is one row after TCRdb ran MiXCR on the 5' RACE reads. This sample carries roughly 45,000 distinct CDR3 sequences, about 10% of them seen once, and the ten largest clones take approximately 9.1%. The source is an adult who was a healthcare worker with PCR-confirmed SARS-CoV-2 infection or an uninfected control (not recorded which). The sequencing sample was made of whole blood. The rearrangement uses TRBV6-5 and TRBJ2-1; 9 bases are a match to TRBD2. The CDR3 DNA is TGTGCCAGCAGAAACGGGGGACTAGCATGGAATGAGCAGTTCTTC. It yields the protein CASRNGGLAWNEQFF.